There are a few counts of the clone carrying this T cell receptor (beta chain). Primers targeted 54 TRBV and 13 TRBJ segments. Assay used: immunoSEQ multiplex PCR; TCRdb lists only in-frame clones, some missing. The data show over 3,000 clones, 76% seen once. HeLa cells expressing allogeneic DPB1 restimulated the roughly 16-day-expanded CD4+ cells for 20 to 30 h. Stimulation used HeLa cells expressing transduced HLA-DPA1/DPB1, HLA-DM, invariant chain and CD80. CD4+ cells were cocultured 3:1 with 100 Gy-irradiated HeLa cells plus 50 U/mL IL-2. This entry is derived from a study of T cell repertoires and HLA-DP antigens. Overall study context: Versus self, one alloantigen differed at one groove amino acid, the other at some eleven. General study findings and limits: Clones undetected before culture averaged 36.3% against one allele and approximately 51% against the other.

After removal of 2 bases from V and 5 bases from J, the junction contained 3 bases not matched to a gene. Germline CDR1 GTSNPN, CDR2 SVGIG (reference sequence). This CDR3 has 13 residues. This clonotype was obtained from a woman aged 18-29 years in good health and CMV-seronegative. Material: CD137- CD4+ T cells from cultured PBMCs. The chain recombines TRBV30 with TRBJ2-5; 9 positions agree with TRBD2. The CDR3 spells CAWSLSGSETQYF. CDR3 nucleotides: TGTGCCTGGAGTCTTAGCGGGAGTGAGACCCAGTACTTC.